This entry is about one TCR beta chain. This sample was included in a study of blood T cell repertoires in COVID-19. Overall study context: Whether acute or convalescent, the COVID-19 samples came from the United States, Italy and Spain.

The CDR3 is made up of 15 amino acids. V lost 6 bases and J 1 base, leaving 15 bases between the germline ends. The germline V gene encodes CDR1 KGHSH and CDR2 LQKENI. Authors' data handling: The assay estimated nucleated cells by amplifying reference gene primers. Measured with immunoSEQ multiplex PCR; TCRdb has only the in-frame clones, and not every one. V, J and clone size reflect that table, while D and trimming were determined from the DNA. The repertoire holds 440,000 or so clones, 75% to 90% seen once, with 1.5% to 1.7% in the top ten. A Seattle source enrolled patients during active infection and followed them longitudinally.

The chain combines TRBV18 with TRBJ1-1; D might be TRBD1 (6 bases). Material: peripheral blood. This sequence originates from a middle-aged woman with COVID-19, enrolled during active disease. The CDR3: CASSRGGVRNTEAFF. CDR3 DNA sequence: TGTGCCAGCTCCCGAGGGGGGGTCAGGAACACTGAAGCTTTCTTT. The entire variable domain, with the rest obtained from reference TRBV18 and TRBJ1-1, is as follows: NAGVMQNPRHLVRRRGQEARLRCSPMKGHSHVYWYRQLPEEGLKFMVYLQKENIIDESGMPKERFSAEFPKEGPSILRIQQVVRGDSAAYFCASSRGGVRNTEAFFGQGTRLTVV.